This is a list of T cell receptor beta chains from one sample in a study of cytomegalovirus exposure and HLA in healthy donors. Clones were sequenced by immunoSEQ multiplex PCR, and TCRdb holds only the in-frame ones, with some missing. The table includes approximately 150,000 clones, around 80% detected once. The material sequenced was PBMCs. The receptors here all came from a male donor in good health and CMV-seronegative. Each CDR3 is given with its conserved first and last residue. A D gene is named only where the DNA matches it firmly. Size is stated for part of the rows, as once, few or many counts, or as a class when the clone is expanded.

15	few	-	TRBV6-5	TRBJ1-1	CASSYFGKGNTEAFF	TGTGCCAGCAGTTACTTCGGGAAAGGGAACACTGAAGCTTTCTTT
14	-	TRBD1	TRBV7-9	TRBJ1-2	CASSLYRGHYGYTF	TGTGCCAGCAGCTTATACAGGGGGCACTATGGCTACACCTTC
15	-	-	TRBV5-1	TRBJ1-2	CASSFEGYLTYGYTF	TGCGCCAGCAGCTTCGAGGGCTACCTTACCTATGGCTACACCTTC
14	-	-	TRBV6-5	TRBJ1-2	CASSYAGRAYGYTF	TGTGCCAGCAGTTACGCGGGGCGCGCCTATGGCTACACCTTC
14	few	-	TRBV6-1	TRBJ1-2	CASLSRGTRYGYTF	TGTGCCAGCCTTTCGCGGGGGACGAGATATGGCTACACCTTC
13	few	-	TRBV7-2	TRBJ1-2	CASSRDIYHGYTF	TGTGCCAGCAGCCGGGACATCTATCATGGCTACACCTTC
15	few	TRBD2	TRBV9	TRBJ2-2	CASSLRAGRSGELFF	TGTGCCAGCAGCCTAAGAGCGGGGAGAAGCGGGGAGCTGTTTTTT
14	-	TRBD1	TRBV11-3	TRBJ2-1	CASSLEGDSNEQFF	TGTGCCAGCAGCTTAGAAGGGGACAGCAATGAGCAGTTCTTC
14	-	TRBD1	TRBV27	TRBJ1-6	CASANRGGNSPLHF	TGTGCCAGCGCTAACAGGGGTGGTAATTCACCCCTCCACTTT
15	once	TRBD1	TRBV7-9	TRBJ2-3	CASSPWTGSTDTQYF	TGTGCCAGCAGCCCCTGGACAGGGAGCACAGATACGCAGTATTTT
15	few	TRBD1	TRBV6-1	TRBJ1-2	CASSEVTGGNYGYTF	TGTGCCAGCAGTGAGGTGACAGGGGGCAACTATGGCTACACCTTC
16	-	TRBD2	TRBV27	TRBJ2-7	CASSYGGMAGAYEQYF	TGTGCCAGCAGTTACGGCGGGATGGCGGGGGCCTACGAGCAGTACTTC
15	-	TRBD1	TRBV6-1	TRBJ2-1	CASQRQGSSYNEQFF	TGTGCCAGCCAAAGACAGGGGAGCTCCTACAATGAGCAGTTCTTC
15	-	TRBD2	TRBV2	TRBJ2-1	CASSELRGGYNEQFF	TGTGCCAGCAGTGAACTTCGCGGGGGGTACAATGAGCAGTTCTTC
14	-	-	TRBV6-1	TRBJ1-6	CASGFGQIDSPLHF	TGTGCCAGCGGATTCGGACAGATAGATTCACCCCTCCACTTT
15	few	-	TRBV6-1	TRBJ1-6	CASSRMTGEWSPLHF	TGTGCCAGCAGCCGTATGACGGGGGAATGGTCACCCCTCCACTTT
13	-	-	TRBV15	TRBJ1-5	CATSNRADQPQHF	TGTGCCACCAGCAACAGGGCGGATCAGCCCCAGCATTTT
12	-	-	TRBV7-9	TRBJ2-7	CASSLAAGEQYF	TGTGCCAGCAGCTTAGCAGCAGGCGAGCAGTACTTC
13	-	TRBD1	TRBV5-6	TRBJ1-4	CASARDRGEKLFF	TGTGCCAGCGCTCGGGACAGGGGTGAAAAACTGTTTTTT
15	-	-	TRBV9	TRBJ1-6	CASSVGMGRGSPLHF	TGTGCCAGCAGCGTAGGGATGGGTCGGGGTTCACCCCTCCACTTT
15	-	-	TRBV5-1	TRBJ2-6	CASSPGSPGANVLTF	TGCGCCAGCAGCCCAGGGTCCCCTGGGGCCAACGTCCTGACTTTC
14	few	TRBD1	TRBV5-1	TRBJ2-5	CASSYTGGEGTQYF	TGCGCCAGCAGTTATACAGGGGGCGAAGGGACCCAGTACTTC
16	once	-	TRBV9	TRBJ1-6	CASSGRQDFYNSPLHF	TGTGCCAGCAGCGGTCGACAGGACTTCTATAATTCACCCCTCCACTTT
13	-	TRBD1	TRBV6-5	TRBJ2-7	CASVGQGLHEQYF	TGTGCCAGCGTGGGACAGGGACTACACGAGCAGTACTTC
15	-	TRBD2	TRBV4-2	TRBJ2-2	CASSPTSPNTGELFF	TGTGCCAGCAGCCCGACTAGCCCGAACACCGGGGAGCTGTTTTTT
14	-	TRBD1	TRBV27	TRBJ1-2	CASSSYRGGYGYTF	TGTGCCAGCAGTTCCTACAGGGGTGGCTATGGCTACACCTTC
14	-	TRBD2	TRBV6-5	TRBJ2-7	CASRMRAGAYEQYF	TGTGCCAGCAGAATGAGGGCGGGGGCCTACGAGCAGTACTTC
16	once	TRBD1	TRBV5-1	TRBJ2-7	CASSSTKDRGPYEQYF	TGCGCCAGCAGCTCAACGAAGGACAGGGGGCCCTACGAGCAGTACTTC
14	-	-	TRBV15	TRBJ2-3	CATSRDRGTDTQYF	TGTGCCACCAGCAGAGATCGCGGCACAGATACGCAGTATTTT
18	-	-	TRBV7-9	TRBJ1-1	CASSLVMGVRNKNTEAFF	TGTGCCAGCAGCTTAGTTATGGGCGTCAGAAATAAGAACACTGAAGCTTTCTTT
16	-	TRBD1	TRBV6-1	TRBJ2-3	CASSEAYRGPQHTQYF	TGTGCCAGCAGTGAAGCATACAGGGGCCCTCAACATACGCAGTATTTT
12	once	-	TRBV5-1	TRBJ1-2	CASSLAGHGGTF	TGCGCCAGCAGCTTGGCCGGTCATGGCGGCACCTTC
13	-	-	TRBV5-6	TRBJ1-1	CASSRNSGTEAFF	TGTGCCAGCAGTCGTAACAGTGGGACTGAAGCTTTCTTT
15	-	-	TRBV10-3	TRBJ1-3	CAISAVRATGNTIYF	TGTGCCATCAGTGCTGTCAGGGCTACAGGAAACACCATATATTTT
16	few	-	TRBV7-2	TRBJ2-2	CASSYRTSPNTGELFF	TGTGCCAGCAGCTACAGAACCTCCCCGAACACCGGGGAGCTGTTTTTT
17	-	TRBD1	TRBV7-9	TRBJ1-1	CASSFSPQGRSNTEAFF	TGTGCCAGCAGCTTCTCCCCACAGGGGCGTTCGAACACTGAAGCTTTCTTT
15	-	TRBD2	TRBV6-5	TRBJ2-1	CASSYGTSGMNEQFF	TGTGCCAGCAGTTACGGCACTAGCGGTATGAATGAGCAGTTCTTC